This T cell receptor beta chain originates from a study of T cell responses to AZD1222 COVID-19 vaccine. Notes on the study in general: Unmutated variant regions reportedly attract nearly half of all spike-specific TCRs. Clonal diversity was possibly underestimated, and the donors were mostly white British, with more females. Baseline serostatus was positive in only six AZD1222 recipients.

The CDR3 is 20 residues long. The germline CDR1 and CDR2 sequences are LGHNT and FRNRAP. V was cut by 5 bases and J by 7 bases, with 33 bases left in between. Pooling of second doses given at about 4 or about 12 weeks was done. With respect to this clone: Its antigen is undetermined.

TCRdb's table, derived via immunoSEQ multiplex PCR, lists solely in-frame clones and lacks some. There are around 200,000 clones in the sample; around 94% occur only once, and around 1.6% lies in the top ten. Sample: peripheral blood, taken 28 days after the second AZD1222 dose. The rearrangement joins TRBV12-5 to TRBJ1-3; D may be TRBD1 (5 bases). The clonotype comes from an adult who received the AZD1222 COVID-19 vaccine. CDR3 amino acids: CASGQTFRGLLFYSWNTIYF. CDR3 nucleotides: TGTGCTAGTGGTCAAACGTTCCGGGGACTCCTTTTTTACTCATGGAACACCATATATTTT.